This TCR beta chain was retrieved from a study of identical twins (dated by TCRdb to the mid-2010s). In the study overall: To test whether fetal clonotypes persist, the study used deep sequencing on TCR alpha and beta repertoires from monozygotic twins, unrelated adults of various ages, and cord blood. To rule out contamination, replicate twin experiments were performed at different times with different library preparation protocols. Paper-wide results and their limitations: Fewer insertions were carried by abundant cord blood beta clonotypes, a similar but weaker trend appeared in young adult naive repertoires, and no such trend appeared in memory repertoires. Invariant T cells such as MAIT and iNKT could partly confound zero-insertion analyses, although diverse VJ usage argued against such confounding for most clonotypes. Recombination models systematically underestimated out-of-frame TCR alpha sharing in monozygotic twins but agreed with sharing between unrelated individuals. Compared with coincidental sharing between unrelated individuals, out-of-frame TCR alpha sequences shared between twins had an excess of sequences with low generation probability. Excess twin sharing in beta out-of-frame sequences was weaker because fewer shared sequences lowered the signal-to-noise ratio. Conclusions relied on cross-sectional statistical analysis, since the same donors could not be followed over many years.

This clonotype was observed a handful of times. What antigen it recognizes has not been identified. A junction boundary mismatches the germline segment, possibly from a read error. Library preparation was by 5' RACE. TCRdb names Illumina HiSeq 2000 as the instrument used. Template switching added a universal primer binding site, and the final cDNA carried a unique molecular identifier that allowed TCR cDNA molecules to be counted accurately. Specific primers in the conserved constant-segment region were used to synthesize first-strand cDNA for the TCR alpha and beta chains. To control for contamination, every cDNA library carried two barcodes: a SMART-Mk sample barcode plus Illumina barcodes. TruSeq adapter sequences and Illumina sample barcodes were added in two successive PCR steps. The Illumina HiSeq platform was used with custom primers to sequence TCR alpha and beta cDNA libraries. As for how the authors treated the data: Raw reads were processed with MiGEC to extract unique molecular identifiers, and MiXCR was used to determine CDR3 positions. For each individual, recombination models were inferred using an EM algorithm with the repgenHMM and IGoR tools. The tcR package in R was used for shared clonotype analysis, with sharing normalized by the product of cloneset sizes. Out-of-frame nonproductive sequences were analyzed to study raw recombination free of thymic and clonal selection effects. Using fastp trimming at Q25 and MiXCR clonotype assembly, TCRdb reanalyzed the public sequencing data and kept in-frame beta chains. Under each unique CDR3 protein, matching rows form one entry showing the most common genes and DNA. The V and J calls and clone size are TCRdb's, not the authors'. This sample has more than 350,000 distinct CDR3 sequences in its table, and approximately 8.7% of those were observed once. Under 9.5% of the sample is in the top ten clones.

Every donor was a healthy Caucasian. Three unrelated non-twin adults were also sequenced: a male aged 18 to 30, a male aged 50 to 59 and a female aged 50 to 59. Miltenyi CD45RO+ enrichment and human naive T-cell isolation kits were used to isolate memory (CD45RO+) and naive T cells from PBMC. The CDR3 spans 13 residues, from the cysteine through the phenylalanine. Left in the record is the CDR3 DNA by itself, 39 bases read in frame from the first base. Sequences LGHDT (CDR1) and YNNKEL (CDR2) are obtained from the germline V gene (reference sequence). The material sequenced was naive T cells sorted from blood. Interpreted using the paper, the cell subset or site label stands for: cells isolated with a human naive T-cell isolation kit. This sequence uses TRBV3-1 and TRBJ2-1; matching of 5 bases hints at TRBD1 as the D gene. This TCR derives from a woman in her forties or fifties in good health. The encoded CDR3 is CASSQVRQFEEFF. The nucleotides read TGTGCCAGCAGCCAAGTACGACAGTTTGAGGAGTTCTTC.